A single sample gave rise to the 9 T cell receptor beta chains below, sequenced in a study of T cell clusters in autoimmune cytopenias. One tube held mixed TRB-A and TRB-B primer pools for touch-down PCR. Each CDR3 protein gets one entry in TCRdb, which reprocessed the multiplex PCR reads and gives no DNA. Across a few thousand distinct CDR3 sequences, the top ten clones capture roughly 14% of the sample. Each sample's input was 200 to 250 ng genomic DNA, roughly 40,000 genome equivalents. These same records also appear under a second study, on T cell repertoires in aging, cancer and after chemotherapy.

Material for sequencing was peripheral blood. These receptors originate from a human donor in good health.

The chain uses TRBV5-1 and TRBJ1-5; as DNA is missing, the TRBD1 call by TCRdb cannot be tested. The CDR3 runs to 16 residues. Germline V gene lookup returns CDR1 SGHRS and CDR2 YFSETQ. The CDR3 reads CASSPLGGDSNQPQHF. Full variable domain (missing parts from reference TRBV5-1 and TRBJ1-5): KAGVTQTPRYLIKTRGQQVTLSCSPISGHRSVSWYQQTPGQGLQFLFEYFSETQRNKGNFPGRFSGRQFSNSRSEMNVSTLELGDSALYLCASSPLGGDSNQPQHFGDGTRLSIL.

Judged by frequency, this clonotype is medium-sized (0.01 to 0.1%). J is TRBJ2-5 and V is TRBV10-3; TCRdb designates TRBD1, a call that cannot be tested without DNA. CDR1 and CDR2 from the germline V gene are ENHRY and SYGVKD. The CDR3 extends over 12 amino acids. The CDR3 sequence is CAISGGGETQYF.

The genes are TRBV11-2 and TRBJ2-2; TCRdb's assignment of TRBD2 cannot be checked, as there is no DNA. The CDR3 totals 15 residues. CDR1 and CDR2 (germline): SGHAT, FQNNGV. The CDR3 reads CASSPGTSVTGELFF.

The J gene is TRBJ2-5, the V gene TRBV7-9. CDR1 and CDR2 (germline): SEHNR, FQNEAQ (reference sequence). The CDR3 loop spans 12 amino acids. CDR3: CASSQLRETQYF.

The chain's CDR3 is CASGGYGNTIYF. This rearrangement joins TRBV12-3 or TRBV12-4 to TRBJ1-3; checking the TCRdb D call of TRBD1 is not possible without DNA. The CDR3 length is 12 residues.

This chain joins TRBV7-3 and TRBJ2-5. The CDR3 consists of 13 residues. Germline CDR1 is SGHTA and CDR2 is FQGTGA. CDR3 sequence reads: CASSLSGVKTQYF.

This clonotype is deemed medium-sized (0.01 to 0.1%) by its frequency. This rearrangement joins TRBV19 to TRBJ2-5; TCRdb's D call, TRBD2, is unchecked because there is no DNA. CDR3 size: 16 residues. CDR1 is LNHDA and CDR2 is SQIVND in the germline V gene (reference sequence). CDR3 region: CASSIAAGGSLGPQYF.

By frequency, this clonotype is medium-sized (0.01 to 0.1%). This CDR3 reads CATSPSTFHNSPLHF. This chain uses TRBV15 with TRBJ1-6. This CDR3 contains 15 residues. Germline V gene lookup returns CDR1 LNHNV and CDR2 YYDKDF (reference sequence). Together with reference TRBV15 and TRBJ1-6, the CDR3 gives the full variable domain: DAMVIQNPRYQVTQFGKPVTLSCSQTLNHNVMYWYQQKSSQAPKLLFHYYDKDFNNEADTPDNFQSRRPNTSFCFLDIRSPGLGDTAMYLCATSPSTFHNSPLHFGNGTRLTVT.

V is TRBV20-1 and J is TRBJ1-5; lacking DNA, the TRBD1 call made by TCRdb goes unchecked. CDR1 and CDR2 (germline): DFQATT, SNEGSKA (reference sequence). The length of the CDR3 is 14 residues. CDR3 sequence reads: CSAHRGDWNQPQHF.